The 29 T cell receptor beta chains reported below all come from one sample, sequenced in a study of T cell responses to AZD1222 COVID-19 vaccine listed by TCRdb under 2021. The library came from the immunoSEQ multiplex PCR assay. Drawn from immuneACCESS, this table holds only the in-frame rearrangements with V and J called that TCRdb kept. Clones are partly lost; checked studies trace under half to an unresolved V gene and leave the rest unexplained. The sample table shows 130,000 or so clones, and 86% are seen once. The ten largest clones capture 9% to 15% of the sample. The time point label, as the study defines it: baseline before first vaccination. The sample consisted of peripheral blood, taken on day 0 of AZD1222 vaccination. These receptors all come from an adult in good health.

Of note for this clone: Additional DNA sequences in this sample encode the identical CDR3. This chain links TRBV5-1 with TRBJ1-2; D not resolved. V was shortened by 1 base and J by 4 bases, with 17 bases between the two germline ends. CDR3 length: 16 residues. CDR1 and CDR2 from the germline V gene are SGHRS and YFSETQ. This CDR3 is CASSLQYRESLYGYTF. CDR3 nucleotides: TGCGCCAGCAGCTTGCAGTATAGAGAAAGCCTCTATGGCTACACCTTC.

V is TRBV6-2 or TRBV6-3 and J is TRBJ2-5, with 8 bases fitting TRBD2. CDR1 and CDR2 from the germline V gene are MNHEY and SVGEGT. The CDR3 is 14 amino acids. V lost 10 bases to trimming and J lost 2 bases; unmatched junction nucleotides: 9. Written as DNA, the CDR3 is TGTGCCACCAACCCGGGGGGGGCACAAGAGACCCAGTACTTC. Translation: CATNPGGAQETQYF.

The chain couples TRBV6-5 to TRBJ1-2; 11 nucleotides line up with TRBD1. V lost 4 bases, J lost 5 bases, and 6 bases stayed unmatched. The CDR3 covers 15 residues. CDR1 is MNHEY and CDR2 is SVGAGI in the germline V gene. The CDR3 protein is CASSLTRDRGYGYTF. The CDR3 DNA reads as TGTGCCAGCAGTTTAACCCGGGACAGGGGGTATGGCTACACCTTC.

The rearrangement links TRBV6-7 to TRBJ2-2; 8 bases line up with TRBD2. TRBV6-7 falls under the ORF class, with uncertain function. Unmatched junction bases numbered 6, after V lost 2 bases and J lost 7 bases. This CDR3 is 15 amino acids long. The CDR3 reads CASSYSGGYRGELFF. CDR3 in DNA: TGTGCCAGCAGTTACAGCGGGGGATATCGCGGGGAGCTGTTTTTT.

This clone turned up a few times. The V gene is TRBV5-5, the J gene TRBJ2-7; D remains unclear. Germline lookup yields CDR1 SGHKS and CDR2 YYEKEE (reference sequence). V was trimmed by 7 bases and J by 6 bases, leaving 14 bases between them. This CDR3 is built from 12 residues. CDR3 loop: CASGVGIREQYF. The CDR3 DNA reads as TGTGCCAGCGGAGTTGGGATCCGCGAGCAGTACTTC. The whole variable domain, filled in from reference TRBV5-5 and TRBJ2-7, reads DAGVTQSPTHLIKTRGQQVTLRCSPISGHKSVSWYQQVLGQGPQFIFQYYEKEERGRGNFPDRFSARQFPNYSSELNVNALLLGDSALYLCASGVGIREQYFGPGTRLTVT.

The rearrangement uses TRBV19 and TRBJ1-5; 7 positions match TRBD1. The CDR3 has 13 amino acids. Trimming took 9 bases from V and 6 from J; bases not matched to a gene: 8. Germline CDR1 reads LNHDA; CDR2 reads SQIVND (reference sequence). The CDR3 coding sequence is TGTGCCAGCCACAGGGGTCGCGGTCAGCCCCAGCATTTT. Translating gives CASHRGRGQPQHF. Based on the CDR3 plus reference TRBV19 and TRBJ1-5, the full variable domain is DGGITQSPKYLFRKEGQNVTLSCEQNLNHDAMYWYRQDPGQGLRLIYYSQIVNDFQKGDIAEGYSVSREKKESFPLTVTSAQKNPTAFYLCASHRGRGQPQHFGDGTRLSIL.

The chain has TRBV7-2 and TRBJ1-1; possible D gene TRBD1, 6 bases. This CDR3 comprises 13 residues. Trimming pared 6 bases from V and 4 bases from J, leaving 12 bases between. Germline lookup yields CDR1 SGHTA and CDR2 FQGNSA. CDR3 DNA: TGTGCCAGCAGTCAACAGGGAATCACTGAAGCTTTCTTT. Its protein is CASSQQGITEAFF.

This clone was recorded once. The chain employs TRBV5-1 and TRBJ2-1, with TRBD2 matching 13 bases. Germline trimming cut 3 bases from V and 8 bases from J; bases unmatched to any gene: 8. The CDR3 is made up of 16 amino acids. Germline V gives CDR1 SGHRS, CDR2 YFSETQ. CDR3 region: CASSSRTSGSLDEQFF. CDR3 coding DNA: TGCGCCAGCAGCTCGAGGACTAGCGGGAGCTTGGATGAGCAGTTCTTC.

The chain is built from TRBV7-7 and TRBJ1-3, with TRBD1 matching 11 bases. Germline CDR1 is SSHAT and CDR2 is FNYEAQ (reference sequence). The trim removed 5 bases at V and 1 base at J, leaving 4 bases unmatched. The CDR3 has 16 residues. The CDR3 DNA is TGTGCCAGCAGCCCCGGACAGGGGGCTTCTGGAAACACCATATATTTT. This gives the protein CASSPGQGASGNTIYF.

The chain is built from TRBV29-1 and TRBJ1-1; D is unclear. V dropped 3 bases and J dropped 1 base, with 3 bases sitting between them. This CDR3 is built from 11 residues. Germline CDR1 SQVTM, CDR2 ANQGSEA. The CDR3 is CSVDGNTEAFF. The CDR3 DNA sequence: TGCAGCGTTGATGGGAACACTGAAGCTTTCTTT.

The V gene is TRBV19, the J gene TRBJ2-1; 13 nucleotides agree with TRBD2. CDR1 and CDR2 (germline): LNHDA, SQIVND (reference sequence). J was trimmed by 6 bases and V by 6 bases; bases with no gene match: 8. The CDR3 consists of 16 residues. The DNA of the CDR3 is TGTGCCAGTAGCCGGACTAGCGGGAGTTCTAGCAATGAGCAGTTCTTC. Translated: CASSRTSGSSSNEQFF.

This chain joins TRBV6-5 and TRBJ2-7; possible D gene TRBD2, 5 bases. V lost 6 bases and J lost 2, with 17 bases in between. The length of the CDR3 is 15 residues. Germline V CDR1 and CDR2: MNHEY, SVGAGI. The CDR3 DNA reads TGTGCCAGCAGACCAGGACGGTCCGGGGCCTACGAGCAGTACTTC. This translates into CASRPGRSGAYEQYF.

V gene TRBV4-2 combines with J gene TRBJ1-1, with D possibly TRBD1 on 5 matching bases. The CDR3 is 13 residues long. V lost 1 base, J lost 12 bases, and 15 bases lay in between. Germline assignment: CDR1 LGHNA and CDR2 YNFKEQ. The DNA of the CDR3 is TGTGCCAGCAGCCAAGTGGTGAAGGGGATACCTTTCTTT. It translates to CASSQVVKGIPFF.

The CDR3 bases are TGTGCCAGCAGTGAAAGGTTTGGCTACACCTTC. It specifies CASSERFGYTF. The chain joins TRBV6-1 to TRBJ1-2; D gene uncertain. V shed 2 bases and J shed 7 bases, with 5 bases lying between them. From germline, CDR1 is MNHNS and CDR2 SASEGT. The CDR3 consists of 11 residues.

The V and J genes are TRBV5-1 and TRBJ2-5; 8 nucleotides match TRBD1. CDR1 and CDR2 from the germline V gene are SGHRS and YFSETQ. The CDR3 is made up of 15 amino acids. Unmatched junction bases numbered 10, after V lost 4 bases and J lost 5 bases. For the CDR3, the DNA is TGCGCCAGCAGCAGGCGGACAGGGAGTTTCGAGACCCAGTACTTC. Translated: CASSRRTGSFETQYF. The full variable domain, completed using reference TRBV5-1 and TRBJ2-5, is KAGVTQTPRYLIKTRGQQVTLSCSPISGHRSVSWYQQTPGQGLQFLFEYFSETQRNKGNFPGRFSGRQFSNSRSEMNVSTLELGDSALYLCASSRRTGSFETQYFGPGTRLLVL.

The chain links TRBV5-5 to TRBJ2-1; 14 bases map to TRBD2. J gave up 5 bases and V 4 bases, and 5 bases lay outside the gene matches. Germline-derived CDR1 and CDR2 are SGHKS and YYEKEE (reference sequence). There are 16 residues in the CDR3. DNA of the CDR3: TGTGCCAGCAGCCGTGGACTAGCGGGAGGCCACAATGAGCAGTTCTTC. Protein: CASSRGLAGGHNEQFF.

The chain joins TRBV5-1 to TRBJ1-1; D is undetermined. The germline CDR1 and CDR2 sequences are SGHRS and YFSETQ. CDR3 length: 13 amino acids. V shed 2 bases and J shed 4 bases, with 9 bases lying between them. CDR3 DNA: TGCGCCAGCAGCTTATCGGTATCCACTGAAGCTTTCTTT. Translating gives CASSLSVSTEAFF.

This clone was picked up one time. The chain's CDR3 is CAATSADTQYF. The CDR3 region has the DNA TGTGCCGCGACATCAGCAGATACGCAGTATTTT. The chain uses TRBV10-3 and TRBJ2-3; no clear D. V was shortened by 11 bases and J by 4 bases, with 10 bases between the two germline ends. This CDR3 is built from 11 residues. CDR1 is ENHRY, CDR2 SYGVKD, per germline.

V is TRBV5-1 and J is TRBJ1-1; 7 bases map to TRBD1. Germline values: CDR1 SGHRS, CDR2 YFSETQ. V was pared by 1 base and J by 4 bases, with 4 bases of the junction left unmatched. This CDR3 is built from 14 residues. The CDR3 reads CASSLMWDSTEAFF. The CDR3 DNA is TGCGCCAGCAGCTTGATGTGGGACAGCACTGAAGCTTTCTTT.

The V call is TRBV12-3 or TRBV12-4, the J call TRBJ2-7; weak D call: TRBD1 (5 bases). CDR3 size: 13 residues. Trimming cost V 6 bases and J 3 bases, with 12 bases left between them. In DNA, the CDR3 is TGTGCCAGCAGCATACAGGAGTTCTACGAGCAGTACTTC. Its translation: CASSIQEFYEQYF.

J is TRBJ2-2 and V is TRBV5-4; possibly TRBD1 or TRBD2 for D (5 bases each). V lost 2 bases and J 7 bases, leaving 12 bases between the germline ends. CDR1 is SGHNT, CDR2 YYREEE, per germline (reference sequence). This CDR3 region has 14 residues. The CDR3: CASSFLGVSGELFF. In DNA, the CDR3 is TGTGCCAGCAGCTTCTTGGGGGTCAGCGGGGAGCTGTTTTTT. The full variable domain, rest sourced from reference TRBV5-4 and TRBJ2-2, is ETGVTQSPTHLIKTRGQQVTLRCSSQSGHNTVSWYQQALGQGPQFIFQYYREEENGRGNFPPRFSGLQFPNYSSELNVNALELDDSALYLCASSFLGVSGELFFGEGSRLTVL.

V and J are TRBV6-5 and TRBJ1-2; D is possibly TRBD1 (5 bases). The germline V and J ends were trimmed by 7 bases and 4 bases, with 7 bases remaining between them. This CDR3 is 11 amino acids long. Germline V lookup: CDR1 MNHEY, CDR2 SVGAGI. The CDR3 protein is CASKGPYGYTF. CDR3 in DNA: TGTGCCAGCAAGGGACCCTATGGCTACACCTTC.

J is TRBJ1-2 and V is TRBV3-1 (or the pseudogene TRBV3-2); 7 bases align to TRBD1. Germline V gene sequence: CDR1 LGHDT, CDR2 YNNKEL (reference sequence). This CDR3 region has 17 residues. Unmatched junction bases numbered 12, after V lost 0 bases and J lost 5 bases. CDR3 DNA: TGTGCCAGCAGCCAAGATAGCCTGAAGGGGGCAGCGTATGGCTACACCTTC. Translation gives CASSQDSLKGAAYGYTF.

The chain joins TRBV20-1 to TRBJ1-1; D not resolved. V was shortened by 3 bases and J by 1 base, with 6 bases between the two germline ends. The germline gives CDR1 DFQATT, CDR2 SNEGSKA (reference sequence). The CDR3 has 12 residues. CDR3 amino acids: CSASFSNTEAFF. The CDR3 nucleotides are TGCAGTGCTAGTTTCTCGAACACTGAAGCTTTCTTT.

The sample holds one count of this clone. This sequence joins TRBV5-6 and TRBJ1-1; D possibly corresponds to TRBD1 (6 bases). V lost 3 bases and J lost 4, with 13 bases in between. The germline V gene has CDR1 SGHDT and CDR2 YYEEEE. This CDR3 contains 14 residues. The CDR3 sequence: CASSYRVFGTEAFF. In DNA form, the CDR3 reads TGTGCCAGCAGCTACAGGGTTTTTGGCACTGAAGCTTTCTTT. Combining the CDR3 with reference TRBV5-6 and TRBJ1-1 gives the whole variable domain DAGVTQSPTHLIKTRGQQVTLRCSPKSGHDTVSWYQQALGQGPQFIFQYYEEEERQRGNFPDRFSGHQFPNYSSELNVNALLLGDSALYLCASSYRVFGTEAFFGQGTRLTVV.

V usage is TRBV5-6 and J usage is TRBJ2-7, with 10 positions matching TRBD1. The CDR3 totals 15 residues. Germline V gene sequence: CDR1 SGHDT, CDR2 YYEEEE. V shed 3 bases, J shed 6 bases, and the junction held 9 bases outside the gene matches. The CDR3 spells CASSSGGDRGREQYF. The CDR3, as DNA: TGTGCCAGCAGCTCGGGAGGGGACAGGGGCCGCGAGCAGTACTTC. Full variable domain (rest looked up from reference TRBV5-6 and TRBJ2-7): DAGVTQSPTHLIKTRGQQVTLRCSPKSGHDTVSWYQQALGQGPQFIFQYYEEEERQRGNFPDRFSGHQFPNYSSELNVNALLLGDSALYLCASSSGGDRGREQYFGPGTRLTVT.

This chain connects TRBV11-2 to TRBJ2-3; 11 bases agree with TRBD2. After removal of 5 bases from V and 1 base from J, the junction contained 5 bases not matched to a gene. The germline V gene has CDR1 SGHAT and CDR2 FQNNGV. The CDR3 runs 16 residues. Written as DNA, the CDR3 is TGTGCCAGCAGCCATGGGACTAGCGGAGGCACAGATACGCAGTATTTT. Protein: CASSHGTSGGTDTQYF.

The CDR3 protein is CASSEGTSGGRLQETQYF. The CDR3 DNA reads TGTGCCAGCAGCGAGGGGACTAGCGGGGGGCGCTTACAAGAGACCCAGTACTTC. This sequence joins TRBV27 and TRBJ2-5; TRBD2 matches 15 bases. Germline trimming cut 6 bases from V and 2 bases from J; bases unmatched to any gene: 10. CDR1 and CDR2 from the germline V gene are MNHEY and SMNVEV (reference sequence). The CDR3 totals 18 residues.

The chain recombines TRBV3-1 (or the pseudogene TRBV3-2) with TRBJ1-4; 10 positions agree with TRBD1. V shed 1 base and J 10 bases; nucleotides not matched to a gene: 6. The CDR3 sequence is 15 residues long. Germline CDR1 and CDR2: LGHDT and YNNKEL (reference sequence). CDR3 sequence (DNA): TGTGCCAGCAGCCAAGGGGACAGGGGATCCGCAAAACTGTTTTTT. Protein sequence: CASSQGDRGSAKLFF.